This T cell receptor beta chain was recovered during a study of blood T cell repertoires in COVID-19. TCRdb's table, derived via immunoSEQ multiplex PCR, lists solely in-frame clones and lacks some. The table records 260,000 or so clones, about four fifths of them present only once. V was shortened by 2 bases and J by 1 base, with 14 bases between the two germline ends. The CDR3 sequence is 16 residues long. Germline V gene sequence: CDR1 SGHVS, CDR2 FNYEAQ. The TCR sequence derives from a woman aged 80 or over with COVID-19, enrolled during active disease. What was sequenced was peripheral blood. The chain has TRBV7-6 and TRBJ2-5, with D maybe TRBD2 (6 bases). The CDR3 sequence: CASSLNGVGGQETQYF. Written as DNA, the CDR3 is TGTGCCAGCAGCTTAAACGGGGTCGGGGGCCAAGAGACCCAGTACTTC.